A single sample is the source of the 30 T cell receptor beta chains below, sequenced in a study of a mutant IDH1 vaccine in newly diagnosed glioma. Time point reported: week 23, last vaccination. Every single dose of the vaccine, 300 ug of mutant IDH1 20-mer peptide, came with topical imiquimod. Their target antigens are unknown. TCRdb's copy holds only in-frame clones and misses some; the assay was immunoSEQ multiplex PCR. This table holds 65,000 or so clones, 70% to 90% found once. Sequencing used PBMCs, obtained from a glioma patient whose treatment included an IDH1 peptide vaccine. These receptors were obtained from a man aged 25 to 40 with glioma.

The rearrangement joins TRBV19 to TRBJ1-5; D may be TRBD1 (5 bases). Germline V lookup: CDR1 LNHDA, CDR2 SQIVND (reference sequence). The CDR3 spans 15 residues. Trimming pared 2 bases from V and 4 bases from J, leaving 12 bases between. The CDR3 nucleotides are TGTGCCAGTAGTATACGGACACAACAGAATCAGCCCCAGCATTTT. Its protein is CASSIRTQQNQPQHF.

This rearrangement joins TRBV28 to TRBJ1-3, with 11 bases lining up with TRBD1. With V trimmed by 3 bases and J by 4 bases, 5 bases remained unmatched. This CDR3 contains 16 residues. CDR1 and CDR2 from the germline V gene are MDHEN and SYDVKM. CDR3: CASSFPGTGGGNTIYF. The CDR3 DNA follows: TGTGCCAGCAGTTTCCCCGGGACAGGGGGAGGAAACACCATATATTTT. The variable domain in full, with the rest retrieved from reference TRBV28 and TRBJ1-3, is DVKVTQSSRYLVKRTGEKVFLECVQDMDHENMFWYRQDPGLGLRLIYFSYDVKMKEKGDIPEGYSVSREKKERFSLILESASTNQTSMYLCASSFPGTGGGNTIYFGEGSWLTVV.

This clone was recorded a few times. The chain is built from TRBV7-9 and TRBJ1-1; D gene uncertain. CDR3 length: 14 amino acids. V gave up 1 base and J gave up 7 bases, with 13 bases separating them. Germline V gene lookup returns CDR1 SEHNR and CDR2 FQNEAQ (reference sequence). CDR3 sequence: CASSLGSNLHEAFF. The CDR3 bases are TGTGCCAGCAGCTTAGGGAGTAACCTTCATGAAGCTTTCTTT.

This chain joins TRBV15 and TRBJ2-3; D perhaps matches TRBD1 (6 bases). Trimming removed 5 bases from V and 0 bases from J, with 9 bases in between. Germline lookup yields CDR1 LNHNV and CDR2 YYDKDF (reference sequence). This CDR3 region has 14 residues. The DNA of the CDR3 is TGTGCCACCAGCCCAACAGGGAGCACAGATACGCAGTATTTT. Its translation: CATSPTGSTDTQYF.

The genes are TRBV28 and TRBJ2-7; D is perhaps TRBD2 (6 bases). In germline, CDR1 is MDHEN, CDR2 SYDVKM. V lost 5 bases to trimming and J lost 4 bases, with 21 bases between them. The CDR3 sequence is 16 residues long. In nucleotides, the CDR3 is TGTGCCAGCAGTCACCAAACGGCGCGGGGCGGGTACGAGCAGTACTTC. Translated, it gives CASSHQTARGGYEQYF.

The chain uses TRBV6-5 and TRBJ1-6; possibly TRBD1 for D (5 bases). Germline lookup yields CDR1 MNHEY and CDR2 SVGAGI. Trimming cost V 6 bases and J 9 bases, with 12 bases left between them. CDR3 length: 13 amino acids. CDR3 in amino acids: CASSSDSFSPLHF. The CDR3 DNA reads as TGTGCCAGCAGCTCCGACAGTTTTTCACCCCTCCACTTT.

The chain joins TRBV6-1 to TRBJ1-1, with D unresolved. There are 14 residues in the CDR3. Trimming took off 5 bases at V and 3 bases at J, with 13 bases between the two ends. Germline-derived CDR1 and CDR2 are MNHNS and SASEGT. The CDR3 here is CASSTRDPYTEAFF. In DNA form, the CDR3 reads TGTGCCAGCAGTACCAGAGACCCCTACACTGAAGCTTTCTTT.

The J gene is TRBJ1-2, the V gene TRBV27; possibly TRBD1 for D (5 bases). The CDR3 covers 18 residues. The V gene lost 5 bases and the J gene lost 6 bases, with 28 bases spanning the gap. Germline V CDR1 and CDR2: MNHEY, SMNVEV (reference sequence). This chain's CDR3 is CASSAYSPPRRGSNGYTF. The CDR3 DNA reads as TGTGCCAGCAGTGCCTACAGCCCTCCAAGAAGGGGTTCGAATGGCTACACCTTC.

The chain has TRBV18 and TRBJ1-4; a weak D match, TRBD1 (5 bases). Between the trimmed V and J ends, which lost 0 bases and 8 bases, there was a span of 19 bases. Germline assignment: CDR1 KGHSH and CDR2 LQKENI. There are 17 residues in the CDR3. CDR3 sequence (DNA): TGTGCCAGCTCACCACCGGCAGGGAAGGGAATGGAGGAAAAACTGTTTTTT. Translating gives CASSPPAGKGMEEKLFF.

In this sample, this clone turned up once. CDR3 DNA: TGTGCCAGCAGCCCAAAGCGGAGCTACGAGCAGTACTTC. This sequence encodes CASSPKRSYEQYF. This chain uses TRBV4-2 with TRBJ2-7, with D maybe TRBD2 (5 bases). Germline CDR1 and CDR2: LGHNA and YNFKEQ. V was cut by 4 bases and J by 3 bases, with 10 bases left in between. The CDR3 runs to 13 residues.

The chain uses TRBV19 and TRBJ2-1, with a tentative D call TRBD2 (6 bases). The CDR3 covers 15 residues. Germline V lookup: CDR1 LNHDA, CDR2 SQIVND (reference sequence). V was pared by 5 bases and J by 4 bases, with 15 bases between. CDR3 residues: CASSSLGGAYNEQFF. The CDR3 DNA is TGTGCCAGTAGTTCCTTGGGGGGAGCGTACAATGAGCAGTTCTTC.

The chain uses TRBV7-9 and TRBJ2-3, with TRBD2 identical over 7 bases. Trimming at V came to 0 bases and at J to 1 base, leaving 4 bases not matched to a gene. Germline V lookup: CDR1 SEHNR, CDR2 FQNEAQ (reference sequence). The CDR3 totals 16 residues. CDR3 in DNA: TGTGCCAGCAGCTTAGCCCCACGGGGGGGCACAGATACGCAGTATTTT. Protein sequence: CASSLAPRGGTDTQYF.

V gene TRBV21-1 combines with J gene TRBJ2-7; TRBD1, the table's D call, lacks a check against the DNA. TRBV21-1 represents a pseudogene. The CDR3 runs 17 residues. The CDR3 sequence is CASSKVGQGPLESEQYF. The CDR3 bases are TGTGCCAGCAGCAAAGTTGGACAGGGTCCCCTAGAAAGCGAGCAGTACTTC.

The chain carries TRBV18 and TRBJ2-5; D ambiguous. V was cut by 0 bases and J by 1 base, with 6 bases left in between. Germline CDR1 reads KGHSH; CDR2 reads LQKENI. The CDR3 length is 14 residues. The CDR3: CASSPPLVQETQYF. The CDR3 DNA follows: TGTGCCAGCTCACCACCTTTGGTCCAAGAGACCCAGTACTTC.

This CDR3 is CASSQGHNYEQYF. The CDR3, as DNA: TGCGCCAGCAGCCAGGGACACAACTACGAGCAGTACTTC. The chain joins TRBV5-1 to TRBJ2-7, with D perhaps TRBD1 (6 bases). Trimming pared 4 bases from V and 3 bases from J, leaving 11 bases between. The CDR3 spans 13 residues. Germline CDR1 and CDR2: SGHRS and YFSETQ.

V and J are TRBV20-1 and TRBJ2-5; no reliable D call. Trimming took 3 bases from V and 3 from J, leaving 5 bases between them. The V gene's germline CDR1 is DFQATT and CDR2 SNEGSKA (reference sequence). There are 11 residues in the CDR3. The CDR3 region is CSASRKETQYF. The CDR3 nucleotides are TGCAGTGCTAGCAGGAAAGAGACCCAGTACTTC.

V usage is TRBV7-2 and J usage is TRBJ2-7, with TRBD2 matching over 12 bases. From germline, CDR1 is SGHTA and CDR2 FQGNSA. The CDR3 length is 14 residues. Trimming cost V 3 bases and J 4 bases; bases outside gene matches: 1. The CDR3 bases are TGTGCCAGCAGCTTGGGACTAGCGGGTTACGAGCAGTACTTC. It yields the protein CASSLGLAGYEQYF.

Remarks on this clone: This sample includes further DNA sequences coding for the same CDR3. DNA of the CDR3: TGTGCCAGCTCGCCAACTAGCGGGGGCGCCTACGAGCAGTACTTC. Translated, it gives CASSPTSGGAYEQYF. The chain employs TRBV18 and TRBJ2-7; 11 nucleotides agree with TRBD2. V was clipped by 6 bases and J by 2 bases; unmatched bases: 6. The length of the CDR3 is 15 residues. CDR1 is KGHSH, CDR2 LQKENI, per germline.

This clone appeared once. The chain couples TRBV7-9 to TRBJ2-7; tentative D call: TRBD1 (5 bases). CDR1 and CDR2 (germline): SEHNR, FQNEAQ (reference sequence). Trimming cost V 4 bases and J 4 bases, with 8 bases left between them. The CDR3 spans 12 residues. The CDR3 protein is CASSSGKYEQYF. CDR3 bases: TGTGCCAGCAGCTCAGGGAAGTACGAGCAGTACTTC.

This clone occurred once. The rearrangement joins TRBV19 to TRBJ1-5; tentatively, D is TRBD1 (5 bases). This CDR3 comprises 15 residues. The V gene lost 4 bases and the J gene lost 2 bases, with 12 bases spanning the gap. The V gene's germline CDR1 is LNHDA and CDR2 SQIVND (reference sequence). CDR3 amino acids: CASSRGWGGNQPQHF. In DNA form, the CDR3 reads TGTGCCAGTAGTAGGGGGTGGGGTGGCAATCAGCCCCAGCATTTT.

V is TRBV18 and J is TRBJ2-7; 7 bases align to TRBD1. The assigned J gene may be wrong: the sequence end matches TRBJ2-5 better. The CDR3 spans 15 residues. Germline V gene data show CDR1 as KGHSH and CDR2 as LQKENI. CDR3 region: CASSLQGQYQETQYF. As DNA, the CDR3 is TGTGCCAGCTCACTACAGGGACAGTACCAAGAGACCCAGTACTTC.

The chain carries TRBV6-1 and TRBJ2-1, with D unresolved. The germline V and J ends were trimmed by 5 bases and 6 bases, with 17 bases remaining between them. This CDR3 is built from 15 residues. Germline V CDR1 and CDR2: MNHNS, SASEGT. The CDR3 nucleotides read TGTGCCAGCAGTATCCAGGATTATTGGGGCAATGAGCAGTTCTTC. It translates to CASSIQDYWGNEQFF.

This clone was observed once. This chain joins TRBV6-1 and TRBJ2-7; 11 positions match TRBD1. J was trimmed by 3 bases and V by 2 bases; bases with no gene match: 18. The CDR3 is 20 amino acids. CDR1 MNHNS and CDR2 SASEGT come from the germline V gene. The CDR3 nucleotides are TGTGCCAGCAGTGAATCAATGGGGACAGGGGGGGGACCTCCACTCTACGAGCAGTACTTC. Its protein is CASSESMGTGGGPPLYEQYF.

This chain uses TRBV7-9 with TRBJ2-1; 9 nucleotides line up with TRBD2. Germline loops: CDR1 SEHNR, CDR2 FQNEAQ (reference sequence). This CDR3 is built from 16 residues. V was pared by 0 bases and J by 6 bases, with 6 bases of the junction left unmatched. The CDR3 sequence is CASSLAARGGRNEQFF. CDR3 coding DNA: TGTGCCAGCAGCTTAGCGGCGCGGGGGGGCCGCAATGAGCAGTTCTTC.

A few counts support this clone. CDR3 region: CASSFNQGGHTIYF. DNA of the CDR3: TGTGCCAGCAGCTTTAATCAGGGGGGCCACACCATATATTTT. The genes are TRBV7-2 and TRBJ1-3; 7 bases agree with TRBD1. After removal of 3 bases from V and 8 bases from J, the junction contained 7 bases not matched to a gene. CDR3 size: 14 residues. The germline gives CDR1 SGHTA, CDR2 FQGNSA.

The rearrangement joins TRBV2 to TRBJ2-3; D possibly corresponds to TRBD2 (5 bases). The CDR3 contains 16 residues. Per the germline V gene, CDR1 is SNHLY and CDR2 is FYNNEI. The V gene lost 7 bases and the J gene lost 11 bases, with 28 bases spanning the gap. The CDR3 nucleotides read TGTGCCAGCATCAGTTCTGCTAGGACTCGGGCCCGTGAGCAGTATTTT. It encodes CASISSARTRAREQYF.

The V gene is TRBV5-1, the J gene TRBJ2-5; D remains unclear. The CDR3 is made up of 15 amino acids. Trimming shortened V by 0 bases and J by 0 bases, and 9 bases separated the two germline ends. In germline, CDR1 is SGHRS, CDR2 YFSETQ. The CDR3 sequence: CASSLGLLHQETQYF. Here the CDR3 DNA reads TGCGCCAGCAGCTTGGGACTTCTGCACCAAGAGACCCAGTACTTC.

This sequence joins TRBV7-9 and TRBJ1-1, with TRBD1 matching 8 bases. With 5 bases clipped from V and 4 bases from J, the junction kept 6 bases outside the gene matches. Germline assignment: CDR1 SEHNR and CDR2 FQNEAQ (reference sequence). This CDR3 region has 14 residues. In DNA form, the CDR3 reads TGTGCCAGCAGCGCGACCGGGACAGGCACTGAAGCTTTCTTT. It translates to CASSATGTGTEAFF.

The chain is built from TRBV29-1 and TRBJ1-1; 9 positions agree with TRBD1. This CDR3 has 14 residues. Germline V CDR1 and CDR2: SQVTM, ANQGSEA. Trimming removed 5 bases from V and 6 bases from J; junction bases left unmatched: 10. The chain's CDR3 is CSVSRDRVISEAFF. The CDR3, as DNA: TGCAGCGTTTCCCGGGACAGGGTAATTTCTGAAGCTTTCTTT.

V usage is TRBV27 and J usage is TRBJ2-1; D possibly corresponds to TRBD1 (5 bases). The CDR3 runs 16 residues. V was pared by 3 bases and J by 0 bases, with 12 bases between. Germline loops: CDR1 MNHEY, CDR2 SMNVEV (reference sequence). The CDR3 is CASSFPGASSYNEQFF. In nucleotides, the CDR3 is TGTGCCAGCAGTTTTCCTGGGGCAAGCTCCTACAATGAGCAGTTCTTC.